These 29 T cell receptor beta chains share one sample of origin, sequenced in a study of blood T cell repertoires in COVID-19. This table comes from immunoSEQ multiplex PCR, and its TCRdb copy is limited to in-frame clones, with some not included. The sample has 70,000 to 80,000 clones, approximately 80% seen once. The sample comprised peripheral blood. These receptors all stem from a human donor in a cohort sampled during active COVID-19.

The chain couples TRBV12-5 to TRBJ2-3; D is perhaps TRBD1 (5 bases). Germline V lookup: CDR1 LGHNT, CDR2 FRNRAP. Deletions cut 1 base from V and 6 bases from J, with 11 bases between. The CDR3 loop spans 14 amino acids. In DNA form, the CDR3 reads TGTGCTAGTGGTTTGGGGTTCAGGGCTGATACGCAGTATTTT. Protein product: CASGLGFRADTQYF.

This sequence joins TRBV3-1 (or the pseudogene TRBV3-2) and TRBJ2-1, with TRBD2 identical over 14 bases. CDR1 and CDR2 from the germline V gene are LGHDT and YNNKEL (reference sequence). This CDR3 has 20 residues. V trimming: 0 bases; J trimming: 0 bases; junction bases outside the gene matches: 7. The CDR3 bases are TGTGCCAGCAGCCAAGATGGAGGACTAGCGGGGGGCAGCTCCTACAATGAGCAGTTCTTC. Amino acids: CASSQDGGLAGGSSYNEQFF.

The gene calls are TRBV11-3 and TRBJ1-1; 7 bases line up with TRBD1. V lost 5 bases to trimming and J lost 0 bases; unmatched junction nucleotides: 3. Looked up from germline, CDR1 is SGHNT and CDR2 is YENEEA. The CDR3 is 14 amino acids. CDR3 sequence reads: CASSVGTVNTEAFF. The CDR3 coding sequence is TGTGCCAGCAGCGTCGGGACAGTGAACACTGAAGCTTTCTTT.

The chain recombines TRBV11-2 with TRBJ1-2, with 8 bases lining up with TRBD1. There are 15 residues in the CDR3. J lost 4 bases, V lost 3 bases, and 7 bases had no gene match. Looked up from germline, CDR1 is SGHAT and CDR2 is FQNNGV. CDR3: CASSFQGAEVYGYTF. The DNA for the CDR3 is TGTGCCAGCAGCTTCCAGGGGGCTGAGGTCTATGGCTACACCTTC.

The DNA for the CDR3 is TGTGCCAGCAGTCAGGGGGCGAGTAACAATGAGCAGTTCTTC. It specifies CASSQGASNNEQFF. The chain uses TRBV7-3 and TRBJ2-1, with TRBD1 identical over 8 bases. Losses at the gene ends were 6 bases for V and 5 bases for J; bases not matched to a gene: 6. CDR1 is SGHTA, CDR2 FQGTGA, per germline. CDR3 size: 14 residues.

The gene calls are TRBV10-3 and TRBJ2-2; D perhaps matches TRBD1 (6 bases). CDR1 and CDR2 from the germline V gene are ENHRY and SYGVKD. The CDR3 contains 14 residues. V dropped 8 bases and J dropped 0 bases, with 10 bases sitting between them. The CDR3 loop is CAIGGHPNTGELFF. As DNA, the CDR3 is TGTGCCATCGGGGGACACCCGAACACCGGGGAGCTGTTTTTT.

V is TRBV7-9 and J is TRBJ2-2; 9 nucleotides line up with TRBD2. V lost 4 bases, J lost 5 bases, and 17 bases stayed unmatched. The CDR3 extends over 19 amino acids. CDR1 and CDR2 (germline): SEHNR, FQNEAQ (reference sequence). The CDR3 coding sequence is TGTGCCAGCAGCTCCCGTAGAGCGGGGGGTGACGTGTTTACCGGGGAGCTGTTTTTT. Amino acid sequence: CASSSRRAGGDVFTGELFF.

This chain links TRBV7-2 with TRBJ2-6; possibly TRBD2 for D (5 bases). Trimming shortened V by 3 bases and J by 0 bases, and 6 bases separated the two germline ends. Germline V gene data show CDR1 as SGHTA and CDR2 as FQGNSA. This CDR3 has 15 amino acids. CDR3 sequence (DNA): TGTGCCAGCAGCTTCCGGGACTCTGGGGCCAACGTCCTGACTTTC. Translating gives CASSFRDSGANVLTF.

The chain joins TRBV9 to TRBJ2-7; D might be TRBD2 (5 bases). V was trimmed by 0 bases and J by 3 bases, leaving 10 bases between them. The CDR3 has 14 amino acids. Germline assignment: CDR1 SGDLS and CDR2 YYNGEE. Here the CDR3 DNA reads TGTGCCAGCAGCGTAGGGGGTGAGGGCTACGAGCAGTACGTC. This translates into CASSVGGEGYEQYV.

The chain carries TRBV12-3 or TRBV12-4 and TRBJ1-1; D remains ambiguous. Trimming took off 6 bases at V and 0 bases at J, with 8 bases between the two ends. The length of the CDR3 is 13 residues. CDR3 in amino acids: CASSQKMNTEAFF. The CDR3 nucleotides read TGTGCCAGCAGCCAAAAAATGAACACTGAAGCTTTCTTT.

The V and J genes are TRBV24-1 and TRBJ2-6; D might be TRBD1 (6 bases). The CDR3 consists of 18 residues. Per germline, CDR1 KGHDR and CDR2 SFDVKD. V lost 1 base and J 0 bases, leaving 12 bases between the germline ends. CDR3 sequence reads: CATSDLGRGDSGANVLTF. The CDR3 DNA follows: TGTGCCACCAGTGATTTAGGCAGGGGAGACTCTGGGGCCAACGTCCTGACTTTC.

The chain is built from TRBV25-1 and TRBJ1-1; 8 bases align to TRBD1. The CDR3 sequence is 15 residues long. After removal of 3 bases from V and 1 base from J, the junction contained 4 bases not matched to a gene. CDR1 and CDR2 from the germline V gene are MGHDK and SYGVNS. The CDR3 DNA reads TGTGCCAGCAGTGAGACAGGGGAAAGGAACACTGAAGCTTTCTTT. It translates to CASSETGERNTEAFF.

V is TRBV7-3 and J is TRBJ2-1; TRBD1 might be the D (6 bases). The V end was cut by 5 bases, the J end by 8 bases, with 16 bases between. CDR3 length equals 14 residues. The germline V gene encodes CDR1 SGHTA and CDR2 FQGTGA. The CDR3 is CASSPAANRDEQFF. The CDR3 bases are TGTGCCAGCAGCCCCGCGGCCAACAGGGATGAGCAGTTCTTC.

This chain links TRBV30 with TRBJ1-4; D is unclear. The CDR3 contains 13 residues. V was clipped by 5 bases and J by 8 bases, with 15 bases between them. Germline CDR1 reads GTSNPN; CDR2 reads SVGIG (reference sequence). The chain's CDR3 is CAWSGNLGEKLFF. DNA of the CDR3: TGTGCCTGGTCCGGGAATTTGGGCGAAAAACTGTTTTTT.

There are a few counts of this clone. This chain connects TRBV14 to TRBJ2-1; 8 bases are shared with TRBD2. The V gene's germline CDR1 is SGHDN and CDR2 FVKESK. The CDR3 has 16 residues. After removal of 3 bases from V and 8 bases from J, the junction contained 12 bases not matched to a gene. CDR3 sequence: CASSHLGSGRIHEQFF. CDR3 coding DNA: TGTGCCAGCAGCCACCTCGGGAGCGGGAGAATCCATGAGCAGTTCTTC.

This chain links TRBV28 with TRBJ2-1; perhaps TRBD2 as D (6 bases). This CDR3 spans 15 amino acids. Per germline, CDR1 MDHEN and CDR2 SYDVKM. Trimming stripped 7 bases from V and 0 bases from J, with 13 bases between. The CDR3 sequence is CASIRSGSSYNEQFF. CDR3 coding DNA: TGTGCCAGCATCCGTAGCGGTAGCTCCTACAATGAGCAGTTCTTC.

The V gene is TRBV13, the J gene TRBJ1-1, with 8 bases lining up with TRBD1. The junction had 3 bases not matched to a gene; V was cut back by 4 bases and J by 8 bases. The CDR3 sequence is 12 residues long. CDR1 and CDR2 from the germline V gene are PRHDT and FYEKMQ (reference sequence). The CDR3 DNA is TGTGCCAGCAGCTCTTGGACAGGGGAAGCTTTCTTT. Protein: CASSSWTGEAFF.

The V gene is TRBV5-1, the J gene TRBJ2-3, with D uncertain. Germline CDR1 reads SGHRS; CDR2 reads YFSETQ. There are 13 residues in the CDR3. The V end was cut by 0 bases, the J end by 5 bases, with 7 bases between. The CDR3 loop reads CASSLGVGDTQYF. The CDR3 coding sequence is TGCGCCAGCAGCTTGGGCGTTGGAGATACGCAGTATTTT.

The genes are TRBV14 and TRBJ1-4; possible D gene TRBD1, 5 bases. Germline CDR1 SGHDN, CDR2 FVKESK. V dropped 1 base and J dropped 3 bases, with 12 bases sitting between them. The CDR3 runs to 16 residues. CDR3 coding DNA: TGTGCCAGCAGCCAAGTTCGGCGCAGGGCTAATGAAAAACTGTTTTTT. It yields the protein CASSQVRRRANEKLFF.

The V gene is TRBV4-2, the J gene TRBJ1-2, with unresolved D. The CDR3 covers 14 residues. Germline CDR1 LGHNA, CDR2 YNFKEQ. Trimming cost V 4 bases and J 5 bases, with 14 bases left between them. CDR3 protein: CASSPGETEYGYTF. Written as DNA, the CDR3 is TGTGCCAGCAGCCCCGGGGAGACGGAATATGGCTACACCTTC.

The CDR3 nucleotides are TGTGCCAGCAGCAGGAGTACCGGCTCCTACGAGCAGTACTTC. Encoded protein: CASSRSTGSYEQYF. The J gene is TRBJ2-7, the V gene TRBV11-2; D ambiguous. Germline lookup yields CDR1 SGHAT and CDR2 FQNNGV. The germline V and J ends were trimmed by 5 bases and 0 bases, with 11 bases remaining between them. CDR3 length: 14 residues.

The rearrangement joins TRBV18 to TRBJ2-7; D might be TRBD2 (7 bases). The germline gives CDR1 KGHSH, CDR2 LQKENI. The CDR3 length is 19 residues. V lost 6 bases to trimming and J lost 1 base, with 28 bases between them. CDR3 bases: TGTGCCAGCTCTTCGTCCCCGCGGGGACACCCGGGGGGTTCCTACGAGCAGTACTTC. Its translation: CASSSSPRGHPGGSYEQYF.

The V gene is TRBV9, the J gene TRBJ1-3, with D perhaps matching TRBD1 (5 bases). This CDR3 spans 18 amino acids. In germline, CDR1 is SGDLS, CDR2 YYNGEE. V was pared by 4 bases and J by 0 bases, with 20 bases between. The CDR3 sequence: CASSPWPGGVGSGNTIYF. CDR3 in DNA: TGTGCCAGCAGCCCCTGGCCTGGGGGGGTAGGCTCTGGAAACACCATATATTTT.

This chain links TRBV19 with TRBJ1-1, with 7 bases lining up with TRBD1. Losses at the gene ends were 6 bases for V and 3 bases for J; bases not matched to a gene: 4. Germline lookup yields CDR1 LNHDA and CDR2 SQIVND (reference sequence). The CDR3 consists of 13 residues. In DNA form, the CDR3 reads TGTGCCAGTAGCCAACAGGGGTACACTGAAGCTTTCTTT. This encodes CASSQQGYTEAFF. Full variable domain (outside the CDR3, taken from reference TRBV19 and TRBJ1-1): DGGITQSPKYLFRKEGQNVTLSCEQNLNHDAMYWYRQDPGQGLRLIYYSQIVNDFQKGDIAEGYSVSREKKESFPLTVTSAQKNPTAFYLCASSQQGYTEAFFGQGTRLTVV.

By sample share, this clone is medium-sized. This chain uses TRBV6-5 with TRBJ1-5; 11 bases align to TRBD1. The CDR3 length is 14 residues. The J segment lost 7 bases and the V segment lost 7 bases, leaving 6 bases of the junction unmatched. CDR1 MNHEY and CDR2 SVGAGI come from the germline V gene. The CDR3 DNA is TGTGCCAGCAACAGGGACAGGGGGACACAGCCCCAGCATTTT. This gives the protein CASNRDRGTQPQHF.

The rearrangement joins TRBV5-6 to TRBJ1-6, with 9 bases that match TRBD1. V shed 4 bases and J 4 bases; nucleotides not matched to a gene: 6. The CDR3 totals 16 residues. CDR1 is SGHDT, CDR2 YYEEEE, per germline. CDR3 nucleotides: TGTGCCAGCAGCCCTGGGACAGGGAGATATAATTCACCCCTCCACTTT. This codes for CASSPGTGRYNSPLHF.

This chain uses TRBV6-5 with TRBJ1-2; 7 nucleotides match TRBD1. Germline V gene data show CDR1 as MNHEY and CDR2 as SVGAGI. CDR3 length equals 14 residues. V was pared by 5 bases and J by 4 bases, with 7 bases of the junction left unmatched. The CDR3 loop reads CASSRTGRVYGYTF. CDR3 nucleotide sequence: TGTGCCAGCAGTAGGACAGGACGAGTCTATGGCTACACCTTC.

The DNA of the CDR3 is TGTGCCAGCAGTTACAGCGACAGCCCTAGCACAGATACGCAGTATTTT. It translates to CASSYSDSPSTDTQYF. The V and J genes are TRBV6-5 and TRBJ2-3, with D maybe TRBD1 (5 bases). V was shortened by 2 bases and J by 0 bases, with 12 bases between the two germline ends. Looked up from germline, CDR1 is MNHEY and CDR2 is SVGAGI. The CDR3 spans 16 residues.

V gene TRBV7-9 combines with J gene TRBJ1-2; 10 nucleotides align to TRBD1. This CDR3 spans 17 amino acids. Germline CDR1 is SEHNR and CDR2 is FQNEAQ (reference sequence). V lost 1 base and J lost 7; bases outside the gene matches: 12. DNA of the CDR3: TGTGCCAGCAGCTTAGATCCCGGACAGGGGGGGTATCCTGGCTACACCTTC. The encoded protein is CASSLDPGQGGYPGYTF.